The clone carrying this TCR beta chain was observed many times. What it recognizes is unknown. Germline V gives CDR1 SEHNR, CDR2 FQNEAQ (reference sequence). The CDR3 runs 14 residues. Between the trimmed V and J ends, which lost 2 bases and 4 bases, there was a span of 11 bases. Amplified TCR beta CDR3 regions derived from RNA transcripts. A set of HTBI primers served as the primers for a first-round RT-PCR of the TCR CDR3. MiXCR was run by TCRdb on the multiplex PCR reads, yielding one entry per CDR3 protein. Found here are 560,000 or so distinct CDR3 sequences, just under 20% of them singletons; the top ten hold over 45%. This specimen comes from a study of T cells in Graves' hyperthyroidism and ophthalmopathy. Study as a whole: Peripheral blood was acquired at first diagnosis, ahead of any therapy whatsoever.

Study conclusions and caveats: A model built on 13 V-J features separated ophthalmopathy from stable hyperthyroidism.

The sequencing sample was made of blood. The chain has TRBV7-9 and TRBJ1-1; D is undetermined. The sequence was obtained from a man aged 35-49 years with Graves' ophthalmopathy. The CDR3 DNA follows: TGTGCCAGCAGCTTATCGGGTGGGATCACTGAAGCTTTCTTT. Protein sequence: CASSLSGGITEAFF.